Below, 26 T cell receptor beta chains from the same sample are listed, as sequenced in a study of blood T cell repertoires in COVID-19. Clones were read by immunoSEQ multiplex PCR, and TCRdb kept only the in-frame ones, dropping some. The data show some 200,000 clones, with about 88% seen just once and less than 2% held by the top ten. The sequenced sample was peripheral blood. The receptors originated from a man aged 65 to 79 with acute or convalescent COVID-19.

The rearrangement joins TRBV7-3 to TRBJ2-1, with D perhaps matching TRBD1 (6 bases). The CDR3 is made up of 12 amino acids. The V gene lost 2 bases and the J gene lost 10 bases, with 9 bases spanning the gap. CDR1 SGHTA and CDR2 FQGTGA come from the germline V gene. DNA of the CDR3: TGTGCCAGCAGCTTACAGGGGCGGGAGCAGTTCTTC. It encodes CASSLQGREQFF.

The chain is built from TRBV6-5 and TRBJ2-2, with 7 bases lining up with TRBD1. Germline CDR1 is MNHEY and CDR2 is SVGAGI. There are 15 residues in the CDR3. Trimming at V came to 6 bases and at J to 7 bases, leaving 11 bases not matched to a gene. This CDR3 reads CASRSTGQINGELFF. CDR3 coding DNA: TGTGCCAGCAGGAGTACGGGACAGATTAACGGGGAGCTGTTTTTT.

The rearrangement links TRBV7-6 to TRBJ2-7, with TRBD1 matching over 8 bases. Germline CDR1 SGHVS, CDR2 FNYEAQ. The trim removed 0 bases at V and 4 bases at J, leaving 5 bases unmatched. The CDR3 contains 15 residues. Here the CDR3 reads CASSLAQGARYEQYF. The CDR3 DNA reads as TGTGCCAGCAGCTTAGCGCAGGGGGCGAGATACGAGCAGTACTTC. Full variable domain (outside the CDR3, taken from reference TRBV7-6 and TRBJ2-7): GAGVSQSPRYKVTKRGQDVALRCDPISGHVSLYWYRQALGQGPEFLTYFNYEAQQDKSGLPNDRFSAERPEGSISTLTIQRTEQRDSAMYRCASSLAQGARYEQYFGPGTRLTVT.

V usage is TRBV5-1 and J usage is TRBJ2-7; D not resolved. The V gene lost 0 bases and the J gene lost 2 bases, with 15 bases spanning the gap. The CDR3 runs to 16 residues. CDR1 is SGHRS, CDR2 YFSETQ, per germline. The CDR3 loop is CASSLAGYSETYEQYF. In nucleotides, the CDR3 is TGCGCCAGCAGCTTGGCCGGATACAGTGAGACCTACGAGCAGTACTTC.

This chain joins TRBV27 and TRBJ1-6; TRBD1 aligns across 10 bases. This CDR3 is 20 amino acids long. In germline, CDR1 is MNHEY, CDR2 SMNVEV (reference sequence). J lost 0 bases, V lost 6 bases, and 14 bases had no gene match. This CDR3 is CASSPADGDRGYSYNSPLHF. In DNA, the CDR3 is TGTGCCAGCAGCCCAGCCGATGGGGACAGGGGCTACTCCTATAATTCACCCCTCCACTTT.

In this sample, this clone turned up a few times. V usage is TRBV3-1 (or the pseudogene TRBV3-2) and J usage is TRBJ2-1; TRBD2 agrees at 13 bases. Trimming at V came to 4 bases and at J to 7 bases, leaving 7 bases not matched to a gene. The CDR3 is 16 amino acids. Germline lookup yields CDR1 LGHDT and CDR2 YNNKEL (reference sequence). CDR3 residues: CASSLRRTSGRNEQFF. The DNA of the CDR3 is TGTGCCAGCAGCCTCCGAAGGACTAGCGGGAGAAATGAGCAGTTCTTC.

This chain joins TRBV7-9 and TRBJ2-7, with 11 nucleotides matching TRBD2. Germline lookup yields CDR1 SEHNR and CDR2 FQNEAQ (reference sequence). V shed 5 bases, J shed 4 bases, and the junction held 13 bases outside the gene matches. This CDR3 is 17 amino acids long. CDR3 bases: TGTGCCAGCAGCAGAGGAACGCCGGGACTAGCGGATTACGAGCAGTACTTC. This translates into CASSRGTPGLADYEQYF.

This clone occurred a few times. V usage is TRBV28 and J usage is TRBJ2-1; 8 positions agree with TRBD2. The J segment lost 4 bases and the V segment lost 6 bases, leaving 5 bases of the junction unmatched. CDR3 length: 14 residues. Germline lookup yields CDR1 MDHEN and CDR2 SYDVKM. The CDR3 sequence: CASRPGLVYNEQFF. The CDR3 DNA reads TGTGCCAGCAGGCCGGGACTAGTGTACAATGAGCAGTTCTTC.

The V gene is TRBV18, the J gene TRBJ2-5, with 8 bases lining up with TRBD2. Trimming cost V 2 bases and J 5 bases; bases outside gene matches: 7. The germline gives CDR1 KGHSH, CDR2 LQKENI. There are 15 residues in the CDR3. CDR3 loop: CASSPEREPWETQYF. In DNA form, the CDR3 reads TGTGCCAGCTCACCAGAGCGGGAGCCGTGGGAGACCCAGTACTTC.

This sequence joins TRBV7-3 and TRBJ2-1; 10 bases map to TRBD2. The CDR3 contains 15 residues. Trimming cost V 6 bases and J 0 bases; bases outside gene matches: 2. CDR1 SGHTA and CDR2 FQGTGA come from the germline V gene. The CDR3 loop is CASSSSGGSYNEQFF. CDR3 sequence (DNA): TGTGCCAGCAGTTCTAGCGGGGGCTCCTACAATGAGCAGTTCTTC. The complete variable domain, with remaining parts taken from reference TRBV7-3 and TRBJ2-1, reads GAGVSQTPSNKVTEKGKYVELRCDPISGHTALYWYRQSLGQGPEFLIYFQGTGAADDSGLPNDRFFAVRPEGSVSTLKIQRTERGDSAVYLCASSSSGGSYNEQFFGPGTRLTVL.

This rearrangement joins TRBV7-9 to TRBJ2-6; a weak D match, TRBD2 (6 bases). The CDR3 consists of 19 residues. CDR1 is SEHNR, CDR2 FQNEAQ, per germline (reference sequence). The V end was cut by 5 bases, the J end by 0 bases, with 20 bases between. The CDR3 DNA is TGTGCCAGCAGCCACTCGGCCGGAGGGGTCTTCTCTGGGGCCAACGTCCTGACTTTC. Residues: CASSHSAGGVFSGANVLTF.

The chain recombines TRBV7-8 with TRBJ2-2; D perhaps matches TRBD2 (5 bases). The V gene lost 6 bases and the J gene lost 7 bases, with 15 bases spanning the gap. Germline V gene sequence: CDR1 SGHVS, CDR2 FQNEAQ. The CDR3 covers 14 residues. DNA for the CDR3: TGTGCCAGCAGGAGCGAATCGAGCGGCGGGGAGCTGTTTTTT. Translated, it gives CASRSESSGGELFF.

The rearrangement links TRBV5-4 to TRBJ2-3, with 10 bases matching TRBD1. The J segment lost 7 bases and the V segment lost 0 bases, leaving 8 bases of the junction unmatched. In germline, CDR1 is SGHNT, CDR2 YYREEE (reference sequence). This CDR3 is built from 16 residues. This CDR3 reads CASSLGRQGAGYTQYF. CDR3 DNA sequence: TGTGCCAGCAGCTTGGGGAGACAGGGGGCGGGATATACGCAGTATTTT.

Notes on this clone: Distinct nucleotide sequences in the sample also encode this CDR3. This chain links TRBV18 with TRBJ1-1; D possibly corresponds to TRBD1 (5 bases). The CDR3 is 14 amino acids. V was shortened by 3 bases and J by 1 base, with 9 bases between the two germline ends. Germline loops: CDR1 KGHSH, CDR2 LQKENI. CDR3 protein: CASSPTGGNTEAFF. CDR3 coding DNA: TGTGCCAGCTCACCCACCGGGGGGAACACTGAAGCTTTCTTT. The full variable domain, in which reference TRBV18 and TRBJ1-1 provide the parts outside the CDR3, is NAGVMQNPRHLVRRRGQEARLRCSPMKGHSHVYWYRQLPEEGLKFMVYLQKENIIDESGMPKERFSAEFPKEGPSILRIQQVVRGDSAAYFCASSPTGGNTEAFFGQGTRLTVV.

V is TRBV29-1 and J is TRBJ2-7; 12 bases map to TRBD2. The CDR3 has 14 residues. CDR1 SQVTM and CDR2 ANQGSEA come from the germline V gene. The V gene end was trimmed by 1 base and the J gene end by 3 bases; junction bases not matched to a gene: 1. The CDR3 DNA reads as TGCAGCGTTGAAGGGACTAGCGGGATCTACGAGCAGTACTTC. As protein: CSVEGTSGIYEQYF.

The chain uses TRBV5-1 and TRBJ1-5, with TRBD1 identical over 8 bases. Germline CDR1 reads SGHRS; CDR2 reads YFSETQ. This CDR3 is built from 14 residues. V lost 1 base to trimming and J lost 3 bases; unmatched junction nucleotides: 0. The CDR3 here is CASSLQGANQPQHF. The CDR3 DNA follows: TGCGCCAGCAGCTTGCAGGGGGCCAATCAGCCCCAGCATTTT.

J is TRBJ1-6 and V is TRBV7-2; D remains ambiguous. Germline CDR1 is SGHTA and CDR2 is FQGNSA. Trimming removed 1 base from V and 7 bases from J, with 8 bases in between. The CDR3 runs to 14 residues. The CDR3 region is CASSLETVNSPLHF. In nucleotides, the CDR3 is TGTGCCAGCAGCTTAGAAACAGTCAATTCACCCCTCCACTTT.

This clone was recorded once. This chain uses TRBV20-1 with TRBJ1-2; D gene ambiguous. Trimming pared 7 bases from V and 4 bases from J, leaving 10 bases between. This CDR3 region has 11 residues. The V gene's germline CDR1 is DFQATT and CDR2 SNEGSKA (reference sequence). CDR3 residues: CSGSGGYGYTF. The CDR3 DNA reads TGCAGTGGAAGTGGAGGCTATGGCTACACCTTC.

The rearrangement joins TRBV5-4 to TRBJ2-7; D perhaps matches TRBD1 (5 bases). This CDR3 comprises 14 residues. The V gene lost 3 bases and the J gene lost 0 bases, with 10 bases spanning the gap. The germline CDR1 and CDR2 sequences are SGHNT and YYREEE (reference sequence). The CDR3 coding sequence is TGTGCCAGCAGCTCAGGGATTAGCTCCTACGAGCAGTACTTC. Translation gives CASSSGISSYEQYF.

The chain combines TRBV18 with TRBJ1-5; D gene ambiguous. Germline V gene data show CDR1 as KGHSH and CDR2 as LQKENI. This CDR3 comprises 15 residues. Trimming took 2 bases from V and 5 from J, leaving 13 bases between them. The CDR3 bases are TGTGCCAGCTCACCAAGTACAGCAAGGTATCAGCCCCAGCATTTT. Encoded protein: CASSPSTARYQPQHF.

The chain carries TRBV28 and TRBJ2-5; weak D call: TRBD1 (5 bases). CDR3 size: 15 residues. The V gene's germline CDR1 is MDHEN and CDR2 SYDVKM. V shed 6 bases and J shed 3 bases, with 17 bases lying between them. CDR3 loop: CASSRIWGGKETQYF. The CDR3 coding sequence is TGTGCCAGCAGCCGTATATGGGGCGGCAAAGAGACCCAGTACTTC.

CDR3 in DNA: TGTGCCAGCAGCTCTTATAAGGGGGCGAATGAAGCTTTCTTT. Its protein is CASSSYKGANEAFF. The chain carries TRBV11-2 and TRBJ1-1, with 7 nucleotides matching TRBD1. In germline, CDR1 is SGHAT, CDR2 FQNNGV. V shed 4 bases and J 7 bases; nucleotides not matched to a gene: 9. The CDR3 has 14 residues. The full variable domain, completed using reference TRBV11-2 and TRBJ1-1, is EAGVAQSPRYKIIEKRQSVAFWCNPISGHATLYWYQQILGQGPKLLIQFQNNGVVDDSQLPKDRFSAERLKGVDSTLKIQPAKLEDSAVYLCASSSYKGANEAFFGQGTRLTVV.

This sequence joins TRBV7-2 and TRBJ2-2; D unclear. V lost 1 base to trimming and J lost 1 base, with 7 bases between them. This CDR3 region has 15 residues. Germline assignment: CDR1 SGHTA and CDR2 FQGNSA. The CDR3 DNA is TGTGCCAGCAGCTTAGGGCAGATGAACACCGGGGAGCTGTTTTTT. This encodes CASSLGQMNTGELFF.

The gene calls are TRBV2 and TRBJ2-5, with a weak D call TRBD2 (6 bases). The CDR3 runs to 13 residues. Germline-derived CDR1 and CDR2 are SNHLY and FYNNEI. Trimming took 3 bases from V and 9 from J, leaving 14 bases between them. The CDR3 reads CASSEWGELAQYF. CDR3 nucleotide sequence: TGTGCCAGCAGTGAGTGGGGGGAGCTGGCCCAGTACTTC.

Remarks on this clone: The same CDR3 is also encoded by other DNA sequences in this sample. This chain uses TRBV11-2 with TRBJ2-5; D not resolved. The CDR3 spans 13 residues. Trimming left V 1 base short and J 2 bases short, with 5 bases between. Germline V gene data show CDR1 as SGHAT and CDR2 as FQNNGV. Here the CDR3 DNA reads TGTGCCAGCAGCTTAGGCACACAAGAGACCCAGTACTTC. Translated, it gives CASSLGTQETQYF. The whole variable domain, remainder taken from reference TRBV11-2 and TRBJ2-5, is EAGVAQSPRYKIIEKRQSVAFWCNPISGHATLYWYQQILGQGPKLLIQFQNNGVVDDSQLPKDRFSAERLKGVDSTLKIQPAKLEDSAVYLCASSLGTQETQYFGPGTRLLVL.

The CDR3 region has the DNA TGTGCCAGCAGCTTAGTCAGGAATCAGCCCCAGCATTTT. Its protein is CASSLVRNQPQHF. The chain carries TRBV7-8 and TRBJ1-5; the D is unclear. Per germline, CDR1 SGHVS and CDR2 FQNEAQ. The CDR3 sequence is 13 residues long. V lost 1 base to trimming and J lost 4 bases, with 5 bases between them.